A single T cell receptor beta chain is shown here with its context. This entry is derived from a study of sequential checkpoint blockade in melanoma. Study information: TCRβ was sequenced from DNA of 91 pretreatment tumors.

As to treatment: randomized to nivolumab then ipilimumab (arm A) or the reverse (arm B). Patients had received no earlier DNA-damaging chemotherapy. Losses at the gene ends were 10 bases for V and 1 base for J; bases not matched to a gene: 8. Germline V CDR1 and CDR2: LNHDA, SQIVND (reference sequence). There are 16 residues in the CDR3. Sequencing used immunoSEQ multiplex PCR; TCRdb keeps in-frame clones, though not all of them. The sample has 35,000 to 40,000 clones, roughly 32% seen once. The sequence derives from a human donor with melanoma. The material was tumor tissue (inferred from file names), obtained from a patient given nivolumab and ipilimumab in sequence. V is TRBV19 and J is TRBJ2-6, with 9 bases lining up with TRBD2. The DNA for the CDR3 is TGTGCCACCGGGGGTCTAGCGGGGTCTGGGGCCAACGTCCTGACTTTC. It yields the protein CATGGLAGSGANVLTF.